This T cell receptor (beta chain) derives from a study of early T cells in non-severe SARS-CoV-2 infection (dated by TCRdb to 2020 to 2022). About the investigation overall: Bulk RNA from unsorted whole blood was used for TCR sequencing, so alpha and beta chains could not be paired. What the study reported, not specific to this receptor: VDJdb matching was skewed toward anti-spike CD8 responses and likely underestimated virus-specific expansions by missing private and CD4 specificities.

Turning to this clonotype: Its specific antigen is unknown. No per-base quality is available; no much larger clone lies one base away.

The CDR3, from cysteine to phenylalanine, totals 15 residues. Only the CDR3 DNA stays, 45 bases, in frame from base 1. Trimming costs V 3 bases and J 0 bases, and their ends lie 6 bases apart. The library relied on 5' RACE. Sequenced using a NextSeq 500. The TCR library protocol attached unique molecular identifiers to individual cDNA molecules to correct for sequencing error and PCR bias. Both TCR alpha and beta chains were sequenced, and tight co-correlation was observed between alpha and beta sequence abundances in each sample. Per the original workflow: Decombinator V4 was used to annotate TCR sequences for V gene, J gene and CDR3. Expanded TCRs were defined as changing significantly between any two time points under a Poisson model with p below 0.0001. TCR abundances were normalised to the total number of TCRs sequenced per sample and expressed as counts per million. MAIT TCRs were defined by TRAV1-2 paired with TRAJ12, TRAJ20 or TRAJ33, and iNKT TCRs by TRAV10 paired with TRAJ18. VDJdb, accessed 1 November 2021, was searched for CMV, EBV and SARS-CoV-2 annotated TCRs, excluding TCRs annotated for multiple antigens. TCRdb trimmed public reads at Q25 via fastp, called clones via MiXCR and kept in-frame beta chains. Rows merge per CDR3 protein into single entries with the most common DNA and genes. TCRdb's processing, not the study's, gives the V and J calls here. For this sample the table gives over 50,000 distinct CDR3 sequences, of which roughly 13% were detected only once. The ten largest clonotypes hold around 3% of the sample.

A case-control design nested within a healthcare worker cohort in London, UK, was used, with weekly nasopharyngeal swab PCR tests and blood sampling performed. Between 23 and 31 March 2020, the week of the UK lockdown, healthcare workers were enrolled and then followed up weekly for as long as 16 weeks. The receptor was derived from an adult who was a healthcare worker with PCR-confirmed SARS-CoV-2 infection or an uninfected control (not recorded which). Sample: whole blood. Recombination linked TRBV12-3 or TRBV12-4 to TRBJ1-6; no confident D gene assignment can be made. The CDR3 protein is CASSFGSSYNSPLHF. The nucleotide sequence reads as follows: TGTGCCAGCAGTTTCGGGAGCTCCTATAATTCACCCCTCCACTTT.